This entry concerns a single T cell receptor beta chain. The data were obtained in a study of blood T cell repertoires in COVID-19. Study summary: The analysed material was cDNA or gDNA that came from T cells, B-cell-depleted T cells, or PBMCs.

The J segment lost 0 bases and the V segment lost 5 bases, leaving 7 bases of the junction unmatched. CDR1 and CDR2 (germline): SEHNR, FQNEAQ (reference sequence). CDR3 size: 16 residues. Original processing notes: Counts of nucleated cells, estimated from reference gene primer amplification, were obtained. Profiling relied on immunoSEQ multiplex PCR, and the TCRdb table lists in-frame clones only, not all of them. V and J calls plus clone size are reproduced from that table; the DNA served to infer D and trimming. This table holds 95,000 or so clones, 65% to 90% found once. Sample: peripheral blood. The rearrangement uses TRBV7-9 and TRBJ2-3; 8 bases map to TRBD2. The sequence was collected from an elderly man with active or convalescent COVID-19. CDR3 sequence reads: CASSKTSGFSTDTQYF. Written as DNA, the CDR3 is TGTGCCAGCAGCAAAACTAGCGGATTTAGCACAGATACGCAGTATTTT.